This entry describes one T cell receptor (beta chain). The entry originates in a study of blood T cell repertoires in COVID-19. Study-wide background: Researchers got acute and convalescent COVID-19 samples from the United States, Italy and Spain. The cDNA or gDNA used as material had been derived from T cells, B-cell-depleted T cells, or PBMCs.

In the original processing: By means of reference gene primer amplification, nucleated cell counts were estimated. The assay was immunoSEQ multiplex PCR, and TCRdb's table has in-frame clones only and misses some. The V and J calls and clone size were taken over from that table, and D and trimming were inferred from the DNA. The sample lists 130,000 to 150,000 clones, 85% occurring once. The CDR3 spans 16 residues. Germline CDR1 MDHEN, CDR2 SYDVKM. V lost 7 bases to trimming and J lost 3 bases; unmatched junction nucleotides: 10. The genes are TRBV28 and TRBJ2-3; TRBD2 aligns across 10 bases. The receptor was derived from a woman in her thirties or forties with active or convalescent COVID-19. Source material: peripheral blood. The CDR3 loop is CASTIKREGPTDTQYF. The CDR3 coding sequence is TGTGCCAGCACCATAAAGCGGGAGGGCCCTACAGATACGCAGTATTTT.